The 5 T cell receptor beta chains reported below all come from one sample, sequenced in a study of blood T cell repertoires in COVID-19 (dated by TCRdb to the early 2020s). Libraries came from the immunoSEQ multiplex PCR assay. Held by TCRdb, this immuneACCESS table contains in-frame sequences only and omits some clones. Under half of the omission traces to an unresolved V gene where checked; the cause of the rest is unknown. This sample gives hundreds of thousands of clones in total; roughly nine tenths of them show up just once. 2% to 3% of the sample is in the top ten clones. The material sequenced was PBMCs or T cells enriched from blood (not recorded which). These receptors originate from a woman younger than 35 who had recovered from COVID-19.

This chain joins TRBV29-1 and TRBJ2-5; 11 bases align to TRBD2. Germline V gene lookup returns CDR1 SQVTM and CDR2 ANQGSEA. The CDR3 has 14 residues. V lost 6 bases and J lost 4; bases outside the gene matches: 7. CDR3 DNA sequence: TGCAGCGTGACCGGGACTAGCGGCGGAGAGACCCAGTACTTC. Translated, it gives CSVTGTSGGETQYF.

The chain couples TRBV5-5 to TRBJ2-3; TRBD2 matches 11 bases. CDR1 SGHKS and CDR2 YYEKEE come from the germline V gene (reference sequence). The CDR3 runs to 17 residues. After removal of 5 bases from V and 0 bases from J, the junction contained 8 bases not matched to a gene. The CDR3 nucleotides read TGTGCCAGCAGAACCCATCTAGCGGGGGGTAGCACAGATACGCAGTATTTT. This translates into CASRTHLAGGSTDTQYF. Together with reference TRBV5-5 and TRBJ2-3, the CDR3 gives the full variable domain: DAGVTQSPTHLIKTRGQQVTLRCSPISGHKSVSWYQQVLGQGPQFIFQYYEKEERGRGNFPDRFSARQFPNYSSELNVNALLLGDSALYLCASRTHLAGGSTDTQYFGPGTRLTVL.

J is TRBJ1-1 and V is TRBV5-5; 7 nucleotides match TRBD1. The germline V gene encodes CDR1 SGHKS and CDR2 YYEKEE (reference sequence). V dropped 3 bases and J dropped 0; count of bases not matched to a gene: 2. The CDR3 consists of 14 residues. In nucleotides, the CDR3 is TGTGCCAGCAGCTGGGGACAGATGAACACTGAAGCTTTCTTT. Residues: CASSWGQMNTEAFF.

The chain has TRBV7-9 and TRBJ1-1, with D uncertain. Per germline, CDR1 SEHNR and CDR2 FQNEAQ (reference sequence). V shed 2 bases and J shed 0 bases, with 10 bases lying between them. This CDR3 is 15 amino acids long. The CDR3 spells CASSLRESLNTEAFF. The CDR3 DNA reads TGTGCCAGCAGCTTACGGGAAAGCTTGAACACTGAAGCTTTCTTT.

The chain is built from TRBV27 and TRBJ2-2; 7 nucleotides agree with TRBD1. The CDR3 has 17 amino acids. Germline V CDR1 and CDR2: MNHEY, SMNVEV (reference sequence). Trimming took 3 bases from V and 1 from J; bases not matched to a gene: 8. The CDR3 DNA reads as TGTGCCAGCAGTTTCACCCAGACAGGGATGAACACCGGGGAGCTGTTTTTT. Residues: CASSFTQTGMNTGELFF.